The 17 T cell receptor beta chains presented below share a single source sample, sequenced in a study of T-cell reconstitution after alpha-beta-depleted transplantation in children. Library preparation (for TCRbeta) was performed with unique molecular identifiers. TCRdb passed the PCR reads through MiXCR, listing each CDR3 protein once. The table lists approximately 300,000 distinct CDR3 sequences, roughly 9.1% of them singletons. The specimen was PBMCs, collected before TCRalphabeta/CD19-depleted stem cell transplant. The receptors stem from a boy under three years old with acute myeloid leukemia, due to receive a stem cell transplant.

This clonotype appeared a few times. The chain has TRBV28 and TRBJ2-1, with D perhaps TRBD2 (5 bases). This CDR3 spans 14 amino acids. V shed 3 bases and J shed 5 bases, with 11 bases lying between them. Germline V CDR1 and CDR2: MDHEN, SYDVKM. The CDR3 nucleotides read TGTGCCAGCAGTTTTGTAGGACTGAACAATGAGCAGTTCTTC. Its translation is CASSFVGLNNEQFF.

In this sample, this clonotype turned up many times. V and J are TRBV20-1 and TRBJ1-1, with D possibly matching TRBD1 (6 bases). The germline V gene has CDR1 DFQATT and CDR2 SNEGSKA (reference sequence). V was shortened by 6 bases and J by 6 bases, with 17 bases between the two germline ends. The CDR3 sequence is 13 residues long. CDR3 bases: TGCAGTGCCGAACAGGGAAGAACCCCTGAAGCTTTCTTT. It specifies CSAEQGRTPEAFF.

This clonotype was observed many times. The chain employs TRBV12-3 or TRBV12-4 and TRBJ2-1, with 8 bases aligning to TRBD2. This CDR3 region has 17 residues. J lost 5 bases, V lost 5 bases, and 14 bases had no gene match. The CDR3 sequence is CASSIVYSGAGHNEQFF. DNA for the CDR3: TGTGCCAGCAGTATTGTTTATAGCGGGGCCGGCCACAATGAGCAGTTCTTC.

This clonotype was picked up many times. The CDR3 spells CASSPIWIDEQFF. The CDR3 DNA reads as TGTGCCAGCAGCCCTATATGGATAGATGAGCAGTTCTTC. The J gene is TRBJ2-1, the V gene TRBV7-9; no clear D gene. The germline V gene encodes CDR1 SEHNR and CDR2 FQNEAQ (reference sequence). Trimming left V 5 bases short and J 8 bases short, with 13 bases between. This CDR3 spans 13 amino acids.

The V call is TRBV3-1, the J call TRBJ2-1, with D perhaps matching TRBD1 (5 bases). Looked up from germline, CDR1 is LGHDT and CDR2 is YNNKEL (reference sequence). The CDR3 runs 16 residues. Trimming left V 4 bases short and J 3 bases short, with 16 bases between. CDR3 amino acids: CASSLLDTTGYNEQFF. The CDR3 nucleotides are TGTGCCAGCAGCCTTCTGGACACAACAGGCTACAATGAGCAGTTCTTC.

This clonotype has ten or more counts. This could be a read error, since a much larger clone is one nucleotide away. The chain recombines TRBV5-1 with TRBJ2-3; D is perhaps TRBD2 (6 bases). Germline assignment: CDR1 SGHRS and CDR2 YFSETQ. This CDR3 has 14 residues. V lost 4 bases, J lost 0 bases, and 9 bases lay in between. CDR3 residues: CASSIGTSTDTQYF. The CDR3 nucleotides read TGCGCCAGCAGCATCGGGACTAGCACAGATACGCAGTATTTT.

The chain uses TRBV2 and TRBJ2-2, with 7 positions matching TRBD2. The V gene's germline CDR1 is SNHLY and CDR2 FYNNEI. There are 14 residues in the CDR3. V lost 1 base and J lost 4; bases outside the gene matches: 0. This CDR3 reads CASSEGGGTGELFF. The CDR3 DNA reads as TGTGCCAGCAGTGAAGGGGGGGGCACCGGGGAGCTGTTTTTT.

Details on this clonotype: This may come from a read error, since a much larger clone is one base off. V and J are TRBV4-3 and TRBJ2-2; maybe TRBD1 (6 bases). Germline loops: CDR1 LGHNA, CDR2 YSLEER. CDR3 length: 14 amino acids. The CDR3 DNA follows: TGCACCAGCAGCCAAAACCAGGGGACCGGGGAGCTGTTTTTT. This sequence encodes CTSSQNQGTGELFF.

This clonotype was observed at least ten times. The chain carries TRBV5-1 and TRBJ2-1; D unresolved. Trimming took 2 bases from V and 0 from J, leaving 6 bases between them. The CDR3 runs 14 residues. Germline V lookup: CDR1 SGHRS, CDR2 YFSETQ. For the CDR3, the DNA is TGCGCCAGCAGCTTACGGAGCTCCTACAATGAGCAGTTCTTC. Translated: CASSLRSSYNEQFF.

This clonotype showed up many times. The chain is built from TRBV5-1 and TRBJ2-5; 8 bases match TRBD2. Unmatched junction bases numbered 7, after V lost 1 base and J lost 5 bases. The CDR3 is 15 residues long. CDR1 is SGHRS and CDR2 is YFSETQ in the germline V gene. CDR3: CASSLPGGPGETQYF. DNA for the CDR3: TGCGCCAGCAGCTTGCCGGGGGGGCCGGGGGAGACCCAGTACTTC.

This clonotype was detected a few times. This sequence joins TRBV6-1 and TRBJ2-3; TRBD2 matches 9 bases. CDR1 is MNHNS, CDR2 SASEGT, per germline. Trimming cost V 6 bases and J 0 bases; bases outside gene matches: 10. This CDR3 is 17 amino acids long. Here the CDR3 DNA reads TGTGCCAGCAGCCAACTCACTAGCGGGCCTAGCACAGATACGCAGTATTTT. Residues: CASSQLTSGPSTDTQYF.

This clonotype was found many times. The J gene is TRBJ2-3, the V gene TRBV5-4; D is unclear. Germline V lookup: CDR1 SGHNT, CDR2 YYREEE (reference sequence). This CDR3 is built from 14 residues. The V end was cut by 0 bases, the J end by 4 bases, with 9 bases between. The CDR3 DNA reads as TGTGCCAGCAGCTTGGGGAGTGGTTCAGATACGCAGTATTTT. It is translated as CASSLGSGSDTQYF.

This clonotype was counted ten times or more. The CDR3 region has the DNA TGTGCCAGCAGTGCGCCCGGGACAGGGGAGGAGACCCAGTACTTC. Translation gives CASSAPGTGEETQYF. The rearrangement uses TRBV12-3 or TRBV12-4 and TRBJ2-5; 10 bases are a match to TRBD1. CDR3 length: 15 amino acids. The V gene end was trimmed by 5 bases and the J gene end by 5 bases; junction bases not matched to a gene: 8.

Concerning this clonotype: Possible read error: a much larger clone is one base away. The chain joins TRBV20-1 to TRBJ2-3, with TRBD2 matching over 8 bases. CDR3 size: 14 residues. Germline CDR1 DFQATT, CDR2 SNEGSKA (reference sequence). V was pared by 5 bases and J by 4 bases, with 8 bases of the junction left unmatched. The CDR3 nucleotides read TGCAGTGCTGAAGCGGGAGCTAGCGCAGATACGCAGTATTTT. Its translation: CSAEAGASADTQYF.

This clonotype was recorded a few times. This chain connects TRBV19 to TRBJ2-1; D unclear. CDR1 LNHDA and CDR2 SQIVND come from the germline V gene (reference sequence). The CDR3 extends over 13 amino acids. V gave up 7 bases and J gave up 4 bases, with 11 bases separating them. The CDR3 is CASMSRVYNEQFF. The CDR3 region has the DNA TGTGCCAGTATGTCCAGAGTTTACAATGAGCAGTTCTTC.

This clonotype has a count of ten or more. The J gene is TRBJ2-7, the V gene TRBV13; 8 bases agree with TRBD1. The CDR3 totals 14 residues. CDR1 and CDR2 (germline): PRHDT, FYEKMQ (reference sequence). V gave up 5 bases and J gave up 1 base; unmatched junction bases: 4. The CDR3 loop is CASSQWTGSYEQYF. Here the CDR3 DNA reads TGTGCCAGCAGCCAATGGACAGGGTCCTACGAGCAGTACTTC.

Only a few counts were recorded for this clonotype. This sequence joins TRBV6-1 and TRBJ1-5, with 9 positions matching TRBD1. CDR1 is MNHNS, CDR2 SASEGT, per germline. The trim removed 6 bases at V and 7 bases at J, leaving 7 bases unmatched. This CDR3 is built from 14 residues. The CDR3 DNA reads as TGTGCCAGCAGAACCGGGACAGGGCACCAGCCCCAGCATTTT. Its translation is CASRTGTGHQPQHF.